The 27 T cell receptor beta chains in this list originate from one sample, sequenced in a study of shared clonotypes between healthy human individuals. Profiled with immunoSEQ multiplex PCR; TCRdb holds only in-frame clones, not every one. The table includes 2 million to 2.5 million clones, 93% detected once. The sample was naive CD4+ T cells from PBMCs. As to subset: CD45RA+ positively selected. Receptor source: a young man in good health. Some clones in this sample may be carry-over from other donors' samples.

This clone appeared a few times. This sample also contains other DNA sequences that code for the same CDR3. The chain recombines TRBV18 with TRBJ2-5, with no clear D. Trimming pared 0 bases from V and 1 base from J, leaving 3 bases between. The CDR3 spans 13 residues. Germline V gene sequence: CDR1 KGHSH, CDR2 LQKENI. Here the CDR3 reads CASSPPGQETQYF. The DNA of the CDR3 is TGTGCCAGCTCACCACCAGGCCAAGAGACCCAGTACTTC.

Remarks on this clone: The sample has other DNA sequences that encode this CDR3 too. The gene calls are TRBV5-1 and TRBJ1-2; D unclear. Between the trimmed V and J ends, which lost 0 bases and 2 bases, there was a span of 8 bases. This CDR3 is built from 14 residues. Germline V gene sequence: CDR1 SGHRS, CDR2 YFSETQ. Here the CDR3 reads CASSLVAGNYGYTF. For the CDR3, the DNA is TGCGCCAGCAGCTTGGTCGCAGGAAACTATGGCTACACCTTC.

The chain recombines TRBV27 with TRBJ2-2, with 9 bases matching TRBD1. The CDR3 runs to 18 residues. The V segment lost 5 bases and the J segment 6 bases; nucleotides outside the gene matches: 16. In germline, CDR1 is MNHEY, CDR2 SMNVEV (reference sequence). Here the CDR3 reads CASSRLGVGQGISGELFF. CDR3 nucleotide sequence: TGTGCCAGCAGTCGCTTAGGGGTGGGACAGGGAATATCCGGGGAGCTGTTTTTT.

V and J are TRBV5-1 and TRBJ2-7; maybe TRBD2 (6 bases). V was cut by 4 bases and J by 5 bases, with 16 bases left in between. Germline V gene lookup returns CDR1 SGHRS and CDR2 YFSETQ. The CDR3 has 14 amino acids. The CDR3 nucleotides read TGCGCCAGCAGCCCGGCGCTGACTAGTAACGAGCAGTACTTC. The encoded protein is CASSPALTSNEQYF. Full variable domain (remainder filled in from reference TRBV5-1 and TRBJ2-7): KAGVTQTPRYLIKTRGQQVTLSCSPISGHRSVSWYQQTPGQGLQFLFEYFSETQRNKGNFPGRFSGRQFSNSRSEMNVSTLELGDSALYLCASSPALTSNEQYFGPGTRLTVT.

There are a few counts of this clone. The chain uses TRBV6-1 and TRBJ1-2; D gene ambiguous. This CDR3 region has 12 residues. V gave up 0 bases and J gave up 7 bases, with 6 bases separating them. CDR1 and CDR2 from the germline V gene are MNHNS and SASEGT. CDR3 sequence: CASSEAGSGYTF. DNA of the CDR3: TGTGCCAGCAGTGAAGCAGGGAGTGGCTACACCTTC.

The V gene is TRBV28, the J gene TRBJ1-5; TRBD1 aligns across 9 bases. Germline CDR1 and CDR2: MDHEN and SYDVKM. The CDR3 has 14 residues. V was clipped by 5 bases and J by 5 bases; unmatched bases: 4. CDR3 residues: CASSGGTGYQPQHF. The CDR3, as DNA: TGTGCCAGCAGTGGGGGGACAGGGTATCAGCCCCAGCATTTT. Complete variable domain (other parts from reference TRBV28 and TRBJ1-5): DVKVTQSSRYLVKRTGEKVFLECVQDMDHENMFWYRQDPGLGLRLIYFSYDVKMKEKGDIPEGYSVSREKKERFSLILESASTNQTSMYLCASSGGTGYQPQHFGDGTRLSIL.

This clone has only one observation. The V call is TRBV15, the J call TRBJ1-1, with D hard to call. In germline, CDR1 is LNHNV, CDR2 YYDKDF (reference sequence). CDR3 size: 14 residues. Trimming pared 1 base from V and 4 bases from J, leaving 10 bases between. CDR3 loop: CATSRGDTATEAFF. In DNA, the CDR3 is TGTGCCACCAGCAGAGGCGACACGGCCACTGAAGCTTTCTTT.

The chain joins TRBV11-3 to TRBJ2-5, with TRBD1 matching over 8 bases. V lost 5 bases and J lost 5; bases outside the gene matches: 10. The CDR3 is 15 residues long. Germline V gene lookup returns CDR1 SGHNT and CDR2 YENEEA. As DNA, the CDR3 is TGTGCCAGCAGCCCCGGGACAGGTCCCCAGGAGACCCAGTACTTC. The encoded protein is CASSPGTGPQETQYF.

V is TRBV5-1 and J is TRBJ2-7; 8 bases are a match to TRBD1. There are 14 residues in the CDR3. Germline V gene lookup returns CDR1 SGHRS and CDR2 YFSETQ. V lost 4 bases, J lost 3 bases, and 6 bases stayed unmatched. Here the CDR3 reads CASSEQGVFYEQYF. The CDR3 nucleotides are TGCGCCAGCAGCGAACAGGGGGTATTCTACGAGCAGTACTTC.

The CDR3 sequence is CASSPIERVLYGYTF. For the CDR3, the DNA is TGTGCCAGCAGCCCTATCGAAAGGGTCCTCTATGGCTACACCTTC. The chain is built from TRBV28 and TRBJ1-2; D ambiguous. CDR3 size: 15 residues. Germline V CDR1 and CDR2: MDHEN, SYDVKM. Trimming took off 6 bases at V and 4 bases at J, with 18 bases between the two ends.

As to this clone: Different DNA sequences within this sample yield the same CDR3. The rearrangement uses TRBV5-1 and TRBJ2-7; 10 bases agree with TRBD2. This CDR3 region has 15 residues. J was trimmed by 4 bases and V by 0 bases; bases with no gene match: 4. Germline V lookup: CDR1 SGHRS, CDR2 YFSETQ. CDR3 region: CASSLASGRAYEQYF. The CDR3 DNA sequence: TGCGCCAGCAGCTTGGCCAGCGGGAGGGCTTACGAGCAGTACTTC. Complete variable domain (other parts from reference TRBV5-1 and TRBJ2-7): KAGVTQTPRYLIKTRGQQVTLSCSPISGHRSVSWYQQTPGQGLQFLFEYFSETQRNKGNFPGRFSGRQFSNSRSEMNVSTLELGDSALYLCASSLASGRAYEQYFGPGTRLTVT.

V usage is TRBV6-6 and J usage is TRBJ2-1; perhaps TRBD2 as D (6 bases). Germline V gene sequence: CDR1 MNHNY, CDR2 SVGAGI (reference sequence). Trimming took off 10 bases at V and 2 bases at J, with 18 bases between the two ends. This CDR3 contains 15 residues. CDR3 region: CATVSTGVAYNEQFF. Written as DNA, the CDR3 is TGTGCCACCGTATCGACGGGGGTGGCCTACAATGAGCAGTTCTTC.

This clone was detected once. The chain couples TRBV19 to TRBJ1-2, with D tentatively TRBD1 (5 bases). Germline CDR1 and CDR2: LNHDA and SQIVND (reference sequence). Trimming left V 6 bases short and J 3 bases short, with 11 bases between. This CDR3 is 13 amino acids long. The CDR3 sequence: CASSPGGYYGYTF. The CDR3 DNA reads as TGTGCCAGTAGCCCTGGGGGATACTATGGCTACACCTTC.

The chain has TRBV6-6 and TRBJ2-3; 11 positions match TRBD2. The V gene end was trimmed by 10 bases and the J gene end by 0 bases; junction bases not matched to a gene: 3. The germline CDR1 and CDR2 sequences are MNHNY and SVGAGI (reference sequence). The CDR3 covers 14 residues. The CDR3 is CATRTSGSTDTQYF. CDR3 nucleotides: TGTGCCACCCGGACTAGCGGGAGCACAGATACGCAGTATTTT.

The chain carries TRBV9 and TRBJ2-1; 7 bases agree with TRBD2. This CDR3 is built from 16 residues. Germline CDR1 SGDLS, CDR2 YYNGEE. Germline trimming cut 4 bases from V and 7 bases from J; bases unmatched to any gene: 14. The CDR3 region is CASSMTGRELWNEQFF. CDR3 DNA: TGTGCCAGCAGCATGACCGGGCGGGAGCTTTGGAATGAGCAGTTCTTC.

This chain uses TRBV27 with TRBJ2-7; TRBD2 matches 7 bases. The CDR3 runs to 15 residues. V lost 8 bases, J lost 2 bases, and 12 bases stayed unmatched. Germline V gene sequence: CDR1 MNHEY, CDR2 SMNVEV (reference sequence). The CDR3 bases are TGTGCCAGCCGACGTGCGGGACTAAGACCCTACGAGCAGTACTTC. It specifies CASRRAGLRPYEQYF.

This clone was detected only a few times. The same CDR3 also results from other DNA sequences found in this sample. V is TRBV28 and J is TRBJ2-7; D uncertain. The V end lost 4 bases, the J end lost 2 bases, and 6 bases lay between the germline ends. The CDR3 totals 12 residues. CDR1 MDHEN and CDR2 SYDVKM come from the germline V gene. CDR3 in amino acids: CASSSPPYEQYF. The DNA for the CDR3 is TGTGCCAGCAGTTCCCCCCCCTACGAGCAGTACTTC.

Here the CDR3 DNA reads TGTGCCAGCAGTTCTGGGGGGAACACTGAAGCTTTCTTT. The encoded protein is CASSSGGNTEAFF. V usage is TRBV6-5 and J usage is TRBJ1-1; D may be TRBD1 (5 bases). This CDR3 has 13 amino acids. Germline V gene sequence: CDR1 MNHEY, CDR2 SVGAGI. The V gene lost 4 bases and the J gene lost 1 base, with 7 bases spanning the gap.

CDR3 DNA: TGTGCCACCAGCAGAGGTGGACAGGTGGGGGACAATGAGCAGTTCTTC. It encodes CATSRGGQVGDNEQFF. The rearrangement joins TRBV15 to TRBJ2-1, with TRBD1 identical over 7 bases. After removal of 1 base from V and 5 bases from J, the junction contained 8 bases not matched to a gene. The CDR3 has 16 residues. CDR1 and CDR2 from the germline V gene are LNHNV and YYDKDF (reference sequence).

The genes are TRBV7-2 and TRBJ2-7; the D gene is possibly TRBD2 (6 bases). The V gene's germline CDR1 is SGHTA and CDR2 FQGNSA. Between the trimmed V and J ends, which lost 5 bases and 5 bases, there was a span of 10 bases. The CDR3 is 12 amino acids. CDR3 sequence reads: CASSPASDEQYF. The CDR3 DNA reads TGTGCCAGCAGCCCCGCTAGCGACGAGCAGTACTTC.

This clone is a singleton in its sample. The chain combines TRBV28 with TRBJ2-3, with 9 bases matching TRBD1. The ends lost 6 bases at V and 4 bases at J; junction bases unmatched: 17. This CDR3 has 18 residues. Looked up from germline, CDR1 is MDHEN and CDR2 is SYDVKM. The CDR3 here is CASSPRGSGQGWADTQYF. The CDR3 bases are TGTGCCAGCAGCCCAAGGGGGAGCGGACAGGGGTGGGCAGATACGCAGTATTTT.

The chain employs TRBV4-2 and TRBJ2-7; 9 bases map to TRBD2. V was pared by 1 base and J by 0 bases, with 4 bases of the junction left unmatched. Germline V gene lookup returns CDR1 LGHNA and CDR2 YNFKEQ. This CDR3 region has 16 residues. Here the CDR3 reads CASSQVASGISYEQYF. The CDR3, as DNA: TGTGCCAGCAGCCAAGTGGCTAGCGGGATCTCCTACGAGCAGTACTTC.

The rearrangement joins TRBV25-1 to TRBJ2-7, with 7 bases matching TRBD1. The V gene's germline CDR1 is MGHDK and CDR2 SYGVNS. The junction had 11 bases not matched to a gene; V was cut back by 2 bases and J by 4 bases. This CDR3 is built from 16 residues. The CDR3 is CASSEGRRQGIYEQYF. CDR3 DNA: TGTGCCAGCAGTGAAGGGCGGAGACAGGGCATTTACGAGCAGTACTTC.

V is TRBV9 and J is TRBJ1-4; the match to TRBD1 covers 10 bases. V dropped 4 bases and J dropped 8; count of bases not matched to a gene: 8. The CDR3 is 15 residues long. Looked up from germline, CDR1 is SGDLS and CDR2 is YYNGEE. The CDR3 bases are TGTGCCAGCAGCCCCCTGGGGACAGGGGTAGAAAAACTGTTTTTT. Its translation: CASSPLGTGVEKLFF. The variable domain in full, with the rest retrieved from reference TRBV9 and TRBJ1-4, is DSGVTQTPKHLITATGQRVTLRCSPRSGDLSVYWYQQSLDQGLQFLIQYYNGEERAKGNILERFSAQQFPDLHSELNLSSLELGDSALYFCASSPLGTGVEKLFFGSGTQLSVL.

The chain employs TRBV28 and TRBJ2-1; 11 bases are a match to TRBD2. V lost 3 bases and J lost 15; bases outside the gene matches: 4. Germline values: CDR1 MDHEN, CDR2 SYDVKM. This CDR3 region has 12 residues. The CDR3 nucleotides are TGTGCCAGCAGTTTCTTAGCGGGAGGGGCGTTCTTC. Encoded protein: CASSFLAGGAFF.

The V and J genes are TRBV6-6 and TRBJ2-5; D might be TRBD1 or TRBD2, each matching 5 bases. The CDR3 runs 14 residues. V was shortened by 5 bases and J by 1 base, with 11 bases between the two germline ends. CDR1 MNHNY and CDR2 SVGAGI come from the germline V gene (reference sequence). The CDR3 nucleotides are TGTGCCAGCAGTAGGGACCGGACCCAAGAGACCCAGTACTTC. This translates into CASSRDRTQETQYF.

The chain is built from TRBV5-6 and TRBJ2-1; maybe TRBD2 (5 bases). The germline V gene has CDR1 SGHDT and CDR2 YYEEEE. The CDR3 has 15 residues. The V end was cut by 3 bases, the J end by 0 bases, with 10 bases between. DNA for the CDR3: TGTGCCAGCAGCTCAGCGGTCCCCTCCTACAATGAGCAGTTCTTC. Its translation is CASSSAVPSYNEQFF.